This TCR beta chain was identified during a study of CD8 T cells in ankylosing spondylitis. The table lists this clonotype with a few counts. Its ends do not fully match the called genes, so a read error is possible. Preparation of TCR beta libraries was done by quantitative 5'-RACE with molecular barcodes. TCRdb used MiXCR to reprocess the 5' RACE reads, holding one entry per CDR3 protein. The sample contains 240,000 or so distinct CDR3 sequences, around 10% of which appear only once. The germline V gene has CDR1 SGHRS and CDR2 YFSETQ. The length of the CDR3 is 13 residues. V gene TRBV5-1 combines with J gene TRBJ2-3; no clear D. The receptor was derived from a male donor with ankylosing spondylitis or in good health (not recorded which). Sequencing was carried out using blood, either unsorted or a sorted T cell fraction (not recorded which). The CDR3 is CASSLGFADTQYF. CDR3 sequence (DNA): TGCGCCAGCAGTTTGGGGTTTGCGGATACGCAGTATTTT.